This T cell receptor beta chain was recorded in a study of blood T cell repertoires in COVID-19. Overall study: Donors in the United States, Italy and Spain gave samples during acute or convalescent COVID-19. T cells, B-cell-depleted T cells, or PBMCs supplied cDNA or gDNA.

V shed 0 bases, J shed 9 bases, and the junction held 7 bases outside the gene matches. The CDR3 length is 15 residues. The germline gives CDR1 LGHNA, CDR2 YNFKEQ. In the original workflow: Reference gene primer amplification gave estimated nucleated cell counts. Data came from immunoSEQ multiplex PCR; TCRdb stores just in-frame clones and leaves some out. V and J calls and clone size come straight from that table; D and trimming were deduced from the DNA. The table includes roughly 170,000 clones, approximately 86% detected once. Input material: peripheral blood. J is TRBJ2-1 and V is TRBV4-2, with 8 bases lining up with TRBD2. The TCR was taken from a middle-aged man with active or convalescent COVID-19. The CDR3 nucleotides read TGTGCCAGCAGCCAAGATAACGGGGGGGCGGTTGAGCAGTTCTTC. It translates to CASSQDNGGAVEQFF.